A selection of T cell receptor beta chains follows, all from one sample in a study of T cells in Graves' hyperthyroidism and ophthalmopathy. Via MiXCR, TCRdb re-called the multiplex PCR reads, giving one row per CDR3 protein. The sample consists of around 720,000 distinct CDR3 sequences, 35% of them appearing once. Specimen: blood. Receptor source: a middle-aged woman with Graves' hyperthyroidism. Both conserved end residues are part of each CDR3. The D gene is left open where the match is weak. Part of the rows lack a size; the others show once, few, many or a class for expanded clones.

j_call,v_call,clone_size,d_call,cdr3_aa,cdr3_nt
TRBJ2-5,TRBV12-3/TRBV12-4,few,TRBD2,CASSEGTSVESPQETQYF,TGTGCCAGCAGTGAAGGGACTAGCGTAGAGTCCCCACAAGAGACCCAGTACTTC
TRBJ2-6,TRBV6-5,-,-,CASSYESAAGANVLTF,TGTGCCAGCAGTTACGAGAGCGCCGCTGGGGCCAACGTCCTGACTTTC
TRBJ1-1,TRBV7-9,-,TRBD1,CASSWGQGPTEAFF,TGTGCCAGCAGCTGGGGACAGGGTCCCACTGAAGCTTTCTTT
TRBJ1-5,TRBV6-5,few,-,CASRRLNNQPQHF,TGTGCCAGCAGAAGACTAAACAATCAGCCCCAGCATTTT
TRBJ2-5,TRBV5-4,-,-,CASSLASGKTQYF,TGTGCCAGCAGCTTGGCCTCGGGAAAGACCCAGTACTTC
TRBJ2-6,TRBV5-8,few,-,CASSLGSAFGANVLTF,TGTGCCAGCAGCTTGGGGTCGGCATTTGGGGCCAACGTCCTGACTTTC
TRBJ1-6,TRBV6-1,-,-,CASRPAPRQRSYNSPLHF,TGTGCCAGCAGACCAGCGCCACGGCAGCGCTCCTATAATTCACCCCTCCACTTT
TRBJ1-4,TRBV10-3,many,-,CAISEVGREPNEKLFF,TGTGCCATCAGTGAGGTCGGGAGGGAGCCTAATGAAAAACTGTTTTTT
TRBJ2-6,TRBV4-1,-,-,CASSQGWSGANVLTF,TGCGCCAGCAGCCAAGGTTGGTCTGGGGCCAACGTCCTGACTTTC
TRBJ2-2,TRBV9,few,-,CASSVGPGTSVGELFF,TGTGCCAGCAGCGTAGGTCCCGGGACCTCCGTCGGGGAGCTGTTTTTT
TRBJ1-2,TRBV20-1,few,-,CSARDPGFGGGGYTF,TGCAGTGCTAGAGACCCCGGGTTTGGGGGTGGTGGCTACACCTTC
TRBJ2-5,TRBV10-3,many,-,CAARGGQETQYF,TGTGCCGCCCGTGGGGGCCAAGAGACCCAGTACTTC
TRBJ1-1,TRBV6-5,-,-,CASSFSGLDANTEAFF,TGTGCCAGCAGTTTCTCGGGACTCGATGCGAACACTGAAGCTTTCTTT
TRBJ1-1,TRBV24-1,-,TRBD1,CAARGQGDTEAFF,TGTGCCGCCCGGGGACAGGGGGACACTGAAGCTTTCTTT
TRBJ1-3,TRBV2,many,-,CASSEVDRGNTIYF,TGTGCCAGCAGTGAAGTGGACAGAGGAAACACCATATATTTT
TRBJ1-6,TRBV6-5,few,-,CASSRDGSNSPLHF,TGTGCCAGCAGCCGGGACGGTTCCAATTCACCCCTCCACTTT
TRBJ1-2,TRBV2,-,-,CASSEYLGGESYTF,TGTGCCAGCAGTGAATATCTGGGAGGGGAAAGCTACACCTTC
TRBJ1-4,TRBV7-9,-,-,CASSDGGREKLFF,TGTGCCAGCAGCGATGGGGGGCGAGAAAAACTGTTTTTT
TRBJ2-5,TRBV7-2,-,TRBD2,CVSSLQISGGRQETQYF,TGCGTCAGCAGCCTACAAATTAGCGGGGGCCGCCAAGAGACCCAGTACTTC
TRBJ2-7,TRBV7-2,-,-,CASSFKGRGQTYEQYF,TGTGCCAGCAGCTTTAAAGGGCGGGGACAAACCTACGAGCAGTACTTC
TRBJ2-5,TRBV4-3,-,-,CATAARPGETQYF,TGCGCCACAGCAGCGCGACCAGGAGAGACCCAGTACTTC
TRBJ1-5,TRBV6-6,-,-,CASSDGRVGNQPQHF,TGTGCCAGCAGTGACGGCAGGGTGGGCAATCAGCCCCAGCATTTT
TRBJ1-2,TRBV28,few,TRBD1,CASRETGGSYGYTF,TGTGCCAGCAGGGAGACAGGGGGTAGCTATGGCTACACCTTC
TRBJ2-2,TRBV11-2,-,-,CASSIGLFNANTGELFF,TGTGCCAGCAGCATAGGACTATTTAACGCGAACACCGGGGAGCTGTTTTTT
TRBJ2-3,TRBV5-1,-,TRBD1,CASRPELGTGSDTQYF,TGCGCCAGCCGACCTGAGCTTGGGACAGGGTCAGATACGCAGTATTTT
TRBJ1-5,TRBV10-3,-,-,CAIQTGTQETQHF,TGTGCCATCCAGACAGGAACACAAGAGACCCAGCATTTT
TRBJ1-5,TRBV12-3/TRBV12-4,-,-,CASSLTHFSNQPQHF,TGTGCCAGCAGTTTAACACATTTTAGCAATCAGCCCCAGCATTTT
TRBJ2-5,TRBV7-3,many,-,CASSETGFSKETQYF,TGTGCCAGCAGCGAAACAGGGTTTTCCAAAGAGACCCAGTACTTC
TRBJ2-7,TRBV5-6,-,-,CASSFLQEPEQYF,TGTGCCAGCAGTTTCTTACAGGAACCCGAGCAGTACTTC
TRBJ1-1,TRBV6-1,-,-,CASARGLYAEAFF,TGTGCCTCCGCCCGAGGTCTTTATGCTGAAGCTTTCTTT
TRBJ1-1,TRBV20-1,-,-,CSAMGLAGVNTEAFF,TGCAGTGCTATGGGGCTAGCGGGGGTGAACACTGAAGCTTTCTTT
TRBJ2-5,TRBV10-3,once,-,CAIGGIQETQYF,TGTGCCATCGGCGGGATACAGGAGACCCAGTACTTC
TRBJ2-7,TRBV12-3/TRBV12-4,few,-,CASSPSRASYEQYF,TGTGCCAGCAGCCCCTCCAGGGCCTCCTACGAGCAGTACTTC
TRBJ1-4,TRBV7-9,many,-,CASSPRQEYNEKLFF,TGTGCCAGCAGCCCGCGACAGGAATATAATGAAAAACTGTTTTTT
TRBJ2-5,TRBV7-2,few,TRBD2,CASSHLAGPQETQYF,TGTGCCAGCAGCCACCTAGCGGGCCCCCAAGAGACCCAGTACTTC
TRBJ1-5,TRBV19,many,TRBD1,CATGQGAYSNQPQHF,TGTGCCACCGGACAGGGCGCTTATAGCAATCAGCCCCAGCATTTT
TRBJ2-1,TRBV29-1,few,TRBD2,CSVRIVAGNEQFF,TGCAGCGTTCGAATAGTAGCGGGAAATGAGCAGTTCTTC
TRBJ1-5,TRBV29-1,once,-,CSVDGDRNYQPQHF,TGCAGCGTTGATGGTGACAGGAACTATCAGCCCCAGCATTTT
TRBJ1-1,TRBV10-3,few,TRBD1,CAIRDPGTGNTEAFF,TGTGCCATCAGAGACCCCGGGACAGGGAACACTGAAGCTTTCTTT
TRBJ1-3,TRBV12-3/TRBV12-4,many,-,CASRPRGNTIYF,TGTGCCAGCAGGCCCCGGGGAAACACCATATATTTT
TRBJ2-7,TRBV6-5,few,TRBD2,CASRSSGWTYEQYF,TGTGCCAGCAGGTCTAGCGGGTGGACCTACGAGCAGTACTTC
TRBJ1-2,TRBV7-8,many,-,CASSLEGTIGYTF,TGTGCCAGCAGCTTAGAGGGGACGATTGGCTACACCTTC
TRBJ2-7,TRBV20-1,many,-,CSVPRAYEQYF,TGCAGTGTCCCCCGGGCCTACGAGCAGTACTTC
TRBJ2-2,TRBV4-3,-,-,CASSQGLTPGELFF,TGCGCCAGCAGCCAGGGGCTTACGCCCGGGGAGCTGTTTTTT
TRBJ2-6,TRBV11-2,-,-,CASSLVFGGLGANVLTF,TGTGCCAGCAGCTTAGTGTTTGGAGGGTTAGGGGCCAACGTCCTGACTTTC
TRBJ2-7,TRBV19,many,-,CASSMGREEDEQYF,TGTGCCAGTAGTATGGGCAGGGAAGAGGACGAGCAGTACTTC
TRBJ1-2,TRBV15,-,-,CATSPGFKASGNTF,TGTGCCACCAGCCCGGGATTTAAAGCCTCTGGAAACACCTTC
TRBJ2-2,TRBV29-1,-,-,CSVELLTGNTGELFF,TGCAGCGTTGAGCTACTGACAGGGAACACCGGGGAGCTGTTTTTT
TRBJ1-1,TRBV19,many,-,CASSIQGRNTEAFF,TGTGCCAGTAGTATCCAGGGGAGAAACACTGAAGCTTTCTTT
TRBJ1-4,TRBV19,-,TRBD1,CATRTGGDLFF,TGTGCCACCCGGACAGGGGGGGACCTGTTTTTT
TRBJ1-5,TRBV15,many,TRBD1,CAPGTDDNQPQHF,TGTGCCCCCGGGACAGACGACAATCAGCCCCAGCATTTT
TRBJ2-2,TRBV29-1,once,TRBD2,CSVVWITSGENTGELFF,TGCAGCGTTGTCTGGATAACTAGCGGGGAGAACACCGGGGAGCTGTTTTTT
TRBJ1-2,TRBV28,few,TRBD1,CASWEATGWYTF,TGTGCCAGCTGGGAGGCGACAGGGTGGTACACCTTC
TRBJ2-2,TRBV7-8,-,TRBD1,CASSSPGQMNTGELFF,TGTGCCAGCAGCTCCCCGGGACAGATGAACACCGGGGAGCTGTTTTTT
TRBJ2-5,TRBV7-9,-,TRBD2,CASSLGLAGDQETQYF,TGTGCCAGCAGCTTAGGGTTAGCGGGAGACCAAGAGACCCAGTACTTC
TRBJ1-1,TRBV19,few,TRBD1,CASNNRGNFNTEAFF,TGTGCCAGTAATAACAGGGGCAACTTTAACACTGAAGCTTTCTTT
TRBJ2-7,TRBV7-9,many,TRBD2,CATAGLASYEQYF,TGTGCCACCGCTGGACTAGCGAGCTACGAGCAGTACTTC
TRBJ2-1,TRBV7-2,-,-,CASSPRTEGEQFF,TGTGCCAGCAGCCCGCGGACAGAGGGGGAGCAGTTCTTC
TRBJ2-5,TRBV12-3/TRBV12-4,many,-,CASSLLGSGETQYF,TGTGCCAGCAGTTTATTGGGGTCTGGGGAGACCCAGTACTTC